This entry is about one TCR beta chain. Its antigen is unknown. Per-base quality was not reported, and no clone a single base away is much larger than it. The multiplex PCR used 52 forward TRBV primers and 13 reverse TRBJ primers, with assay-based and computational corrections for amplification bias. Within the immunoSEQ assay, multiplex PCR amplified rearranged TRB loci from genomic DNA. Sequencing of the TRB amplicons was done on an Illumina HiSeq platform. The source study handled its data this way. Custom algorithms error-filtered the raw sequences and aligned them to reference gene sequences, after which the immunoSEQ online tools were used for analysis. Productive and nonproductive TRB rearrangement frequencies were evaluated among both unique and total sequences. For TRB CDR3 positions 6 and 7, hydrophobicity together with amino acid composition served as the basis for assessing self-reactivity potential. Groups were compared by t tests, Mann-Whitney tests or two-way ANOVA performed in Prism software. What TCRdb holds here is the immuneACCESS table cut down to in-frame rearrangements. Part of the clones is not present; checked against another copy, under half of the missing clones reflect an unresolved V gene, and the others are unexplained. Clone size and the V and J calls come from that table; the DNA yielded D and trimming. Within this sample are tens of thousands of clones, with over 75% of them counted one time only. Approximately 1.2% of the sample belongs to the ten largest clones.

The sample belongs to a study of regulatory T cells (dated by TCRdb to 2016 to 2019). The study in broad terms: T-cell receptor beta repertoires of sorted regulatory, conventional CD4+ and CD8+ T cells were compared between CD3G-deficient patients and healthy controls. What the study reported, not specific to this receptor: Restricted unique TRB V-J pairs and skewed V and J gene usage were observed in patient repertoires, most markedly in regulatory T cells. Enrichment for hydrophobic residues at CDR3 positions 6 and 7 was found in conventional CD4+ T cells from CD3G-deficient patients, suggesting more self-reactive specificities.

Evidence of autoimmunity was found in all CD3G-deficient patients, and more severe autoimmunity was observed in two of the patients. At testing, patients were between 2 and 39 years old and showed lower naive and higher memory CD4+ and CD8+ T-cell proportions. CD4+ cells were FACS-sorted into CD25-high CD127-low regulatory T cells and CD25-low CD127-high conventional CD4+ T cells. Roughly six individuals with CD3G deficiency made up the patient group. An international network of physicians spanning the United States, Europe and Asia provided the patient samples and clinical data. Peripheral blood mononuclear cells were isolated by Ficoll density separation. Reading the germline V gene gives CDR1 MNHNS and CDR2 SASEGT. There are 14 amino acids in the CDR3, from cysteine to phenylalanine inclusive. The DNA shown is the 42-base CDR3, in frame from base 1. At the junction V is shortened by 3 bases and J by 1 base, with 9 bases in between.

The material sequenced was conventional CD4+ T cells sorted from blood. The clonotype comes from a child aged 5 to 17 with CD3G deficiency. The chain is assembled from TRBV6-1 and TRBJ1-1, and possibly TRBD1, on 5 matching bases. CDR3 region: CASSDRAGNTEAFF. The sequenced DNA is TGTGCCAGCAGTGACAGGGCGGGGAACACTGAAGCTTTCTTT.